This TCR beta chain was observed in a study of shared clonotypes between healthy human individuals. Across the whole study: Aged 18 to 49, the donors were a couple of women and a few men.

Method: immunoSEQ multiplex PCR; TCRdb's copy keeps in-frame clones and lacks some. The repertoire holds about 2 million clones, with around 96% as singletons. V lost 2 bases and J lost 0; bases outside the gene matches: 5. The CDR3 has 17 amino acids. Germline V CDR1 and CDR2: SGDLS, YYNGEE. Naive CD8 cells lacked CD45RO, underwent positive selection for CCR7 and left out terminally differentiated effector memory CD45RA+ cells. Source material: naive CD8+ T cells sorted from blood. The TCR was taken from a young man in good health. The chain uses TRBV9 and TRBJ2-1; TRBD2 matches at 10 bases. CDR3 residues: CASSVSGGPLSYNEQFF. The CDR3 DNA follows: TGTGCCAGCAGCGTTAGCGGGGGGCCACTCTCCTACAATGAGCAGTTCTTC.